The next 14 T cell receptor beta chains were all read from a single sample in a study of T cell changes during pregnancy in multiple sclerosis. Assay used: immunoSEQ multiplex PCR; TCRdb lists only in-frame clones, some missing. The sample lists more than 25,000 clones, about 91% seen once, with under 5% in the top ten. The material was peripheral blood, obtained in the first trimester of pregnancy. Receptor source: a female donor in good health, enrolled as a control in a pregnancy study.

The V and J genes are TRBV4-1 and TRBJ1-2, with 7 bases lining up with TRBD1. V shed 3 bases, J shed 6 bases, and the junction held 7 bases outside the gene matches. Germline CDR1 reads MGHRA; CDR2 reads YSYEKL. CDR3 length: 14 residues. CDR3 coding DNA: TGCGCCAGCAGCCAGACAGGGCCTCCCGATGGCTACACCTTC. Translated: CASSQTGPPDGYTF.

V usage is TRBV6-5 and J usage is TRBJ2-6; D is ambiguous. The CDR3 is 14 amino acids. Germline CDR1 is MNHEY and CDR2 is SVGAGI. Trimming cost V 5 bases and J 1 base, with 6 bases left between them. CDR3 loop: CASSPYSGANVLTF. The CDR3 DNA follows: TGTGCCAGCAGTCCCTATTCTGGGGCCAACGTCCTGACTTTC.

J is TRBJ2-7 and V is TRBV19; 9 bases line up with TRBD1. The V and J ends lost 5 bases and 2 bases, in that order; junction bases with no gene match: 7. Germline V CDR1 and CDR2: LNHDA, SQIVND (reference sequence). CDR3 length equals 15 residues. The CDR3 sequence: CASSVGTGNTYEQYF. The CDR3 coding sequence is TGTGCCAGTAGTGTGGGGACAGGGAACACCTACGAGCAGTACTTC. The whole variable domain, filled in from reference TRBV19 and TRBJ2-7, reads DGGITQSPKYLFRKEGQNVTLSCEQNLNHDAMYWYRQDPGQGLRLIYYSQIVNDFQKGDIAEGYSVSREKKESFPLTVTSAQKNPTAFYLCASSVGTGNTYEQYFGPGTRLTVT.

This chain joins TRBV19 and TRBJ2-2; the match to TRBD2 covers 10 bases. V trimming: 3 bases; J trimming: 3 bases; junction bases outside the gene matches: 1. CDR1 and CDR2 from the germline V gene are LNHDA and SQIVND (reference sequence). The CDR3 covers 15 residues. CDR3 sequence reads: CASSILAGDTGELFF. The CDR3 region has the DNA TGTGCCAGTAGTATTCTAGCGGGGGACACCGGGGAGCTGTTTTTT. The full variable domain, with the rest looked up from reference TRBV19 and TRBJ2-2, is DGGITQSPKYLFRKEGQNVTLSCEQNLNHDAMYWYRQDPGQGLRLIYYSQIVNDFQKGDIAEGYSVSREKKESFPLTVTSAQKNPTAFYLCASSILAGDTGELFFGEGSRLTVL.

This chain uses TRBV6-1 with TRBJ2-5, with 10 bases identical to TRBD2. The CDR3 loop spans 16 amino acids. With 2 bases clipped from V and 1 base from J, the junction kept 4 bases outside the gene matches. CDR1 is MNHNS, CDR2 SASEGT, per germline. CDR3 loop: CASSESLAGAQETQYF. In DNA form, the CDR3 reads TGTGCCAGCAGTGAATCGCTAGCGGGAGCCCAAGAGACCCAGTACTTC.

This clone was counted once. This chain links TRBV18 with TRBJ2-5; TRBD1 aligns across 10 bases. Per germline, CDR1 KGHSH and CDR2 LQKENI. This CDR3 spans 16 amino acids. V was clipped by 6 bases and J by 4 bases; unmatched bases: 11. The CDR3 bases are TGTGCCAGCTCCCCCGGGACAGGGGTGATCGGAGAGACCCAGTACTTC. This codes for CASSPGTGVIGETQYF.

The V call is TRBV25-1, the J call TRBJ2-7; D ambiguous. Germline CDR1 is MGHDK and CDR2 is SYGVNS. The CDR3 length is 11 residues. V lost 4 bases and J 6 bases, leaving 7 bases between the germline ends. The CDR3 spells CASSALSEQYF. The CDR3 DNA sequence: TGTGCCAGCAGTGCCCTTTCCGAGCAGTACTTC.

The rearrangement uses TRBV2 and TRBJ2-1; D is possibly TRBD2 (6 bases). Deletions cut 5 bases from V and 6 bases from J, with 14 bases between. The CDR3 loop spans 14 amino acids. Germline CDR1 and CDR2: SNHLY and FYNNEI. This CDR3 reads CASSFPGLSNEQFF. CDR3 bases: TGTGCCAGCAGTTTCCCGGGACTGAGCAATGAGCAGTTCTTC.

This chain uses TRBV9 with TRBJ2-1; TRBD2 matches 8 bases. The J segment lost 4 bases and the V segment lost 5 bases, leaving 11 bases of the junction unmatched. The CDR3 has 16 amino acids. From germline, CDR1 is SGDLS and CDR2 YYNGEE. The CDR3 protein is CASSDPGAGVYNEQFF. The CDR3, as DNA: TGTGCCAGCAGTGACCCCGGAGCGGGAGTATACAATGAGCAGTTCTTC.

V is TRBV11-2 and J is TRBJ1-4; 7 positions agree with TRBD1. Germline V CDR1 and CDR2: SGHAT, FQNNGV. This CDR3 has 17 residues. V lost 0 bases to trimming and J lost 3 bases; unmatched junction nucleotides: 7. The DNA of the CDR3 is TGTGCCAGCAGCTTAGAAGGACTAACAGGGGCTAATGAAAAACTGTTTTTT. It codes for CASSLEGLTGANEKLFF.

This clone has a single count. The chain couples TRBV2 to TRBJ1-4, with 7 bases that match TRBD1. Germline CDR1 SNHLY, CDR2 FYNNEI. The length of the CDR3 is 14 residues. The trim removed 11 bases at V and 7 bases at J, leaving 13 bases unmatched. In DNA, the CDR3 is TGTGCCCTCGGGGCTGGGACAGCCGGTGAAAAACTGTTTTTT. It specifies CALGAGTAGEKLFF.

This clone was seen only once. The chain joins TRBV6-5 to TRBJ1-2; D remains unclear. The CDR3 contains 11 residues. Trimming shortened V by 6 bases and J by 7 bases, and 9 bases separated the two germline ends. Germline V gives CDR1 MNHEY, CDR2 SVGAGI. CDR3 loop: CASSYASGYTF. DNA for the CDR3: TGTGCCAGCAGCTACGCCAGTGGCTACACCTTC.

The V call is TRBV7-9, the J call TRBJ2-5; 9 bases line up with TRBD1. This CDR3 has 14 amino acids. CDR1 and CDR2 (germline): SEHNR, FQNEAQ (reference sequence). Trimming took 2 bases from V and 3 from J; bases not matched to a gene: 1. The CDR3 region has the DNA TGTGCCAGCAGCTTATGGGACAGGGAAGAGACCCAGTACTTC. This sequence encodes CASSLWDREETQYF. Drawing the rest from reference TRBV7-9 and TRBJ2-5, the complete variable domain is DTGVSQNPRHKITKRGQNVTFRCDPISEHNRLYWYRQTLGQGPEFLTYFQNEAQLEKSRLLSDRFSAERPKGSFSTLEIQRTEQGDSAMYLCASSLWDREETQYFGPGTRLLVL.

The rearrangement joins TRBV30 to TRBJ1-6, with D possibly matching TRBD1 (5 bases). The V gene lost 3 bases and the J gene lost 9 bases, with 12 bases spanning the gap. Germline V CDR1 and CDR2: GTSNPN, SVGIG (reference sequence). This CDR3 has 13 residues. CDR3 nucleotide sequence: TGTGCCTGGAGAGGACAACCGTCTTCACCCCTCCACTTT. This gives the protein CAWRGQPSSPLHF.